This T cell receptor (beta chain) was sequenced in a study of blood T cell repertoires in COVID-19. Study-level information: The analysed material was cDNA or gDNA that came from T cells, B-cell-depleted T cells, or PBMCs.

V was pared by 7 bases and J by 7 bases, with 7 bases between. Germline CDR1 MDHEN, CDR2 SYDVKM. The CDR3 sequence is 10 residues long. TCRdb keeps only in-frame clones here, not all; method: immunoSEQ multiplex PCR. The sample yields roughly 200,000 clones, roughly 88% seen once. The origin of this receptor is a man aged 35 to 55 with acute COVID-19. What was sequenced was PBMCs or T cells enriched from blood (not recorded which). The chain carries TRBV28 and TRBJ1-2; D uncertain. For the CDR3, the DNA is TGTGCCAGCATAGGCGGTGGCTACACCTTC. Amino acids: CASIGGGYTF.